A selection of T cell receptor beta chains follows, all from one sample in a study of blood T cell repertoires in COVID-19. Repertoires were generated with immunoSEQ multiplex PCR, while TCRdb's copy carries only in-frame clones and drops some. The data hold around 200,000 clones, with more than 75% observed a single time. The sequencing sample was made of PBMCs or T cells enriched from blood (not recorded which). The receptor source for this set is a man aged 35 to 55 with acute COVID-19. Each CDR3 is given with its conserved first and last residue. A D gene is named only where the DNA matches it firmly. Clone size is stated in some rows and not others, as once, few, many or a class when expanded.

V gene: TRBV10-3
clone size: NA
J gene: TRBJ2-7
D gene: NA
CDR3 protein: CAITLAARGEQYF
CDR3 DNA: TGTGCCATCACGCTAGCGGCCAGGGGCGAGCAGTACTTC

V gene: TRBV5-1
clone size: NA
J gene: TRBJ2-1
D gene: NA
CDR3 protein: CASSLGDLGGINEQFF
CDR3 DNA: TGCGCCAGCAGCTTGGGGGACCTGGGCGGGATTAATGAGCAGTTCTTC

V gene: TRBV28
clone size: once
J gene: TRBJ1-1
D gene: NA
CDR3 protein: CASSLGGSPEAFF
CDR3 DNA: TGTGCCAGCAGTTTGGGGGGTAGCCCTGAAGCTTTCTTT

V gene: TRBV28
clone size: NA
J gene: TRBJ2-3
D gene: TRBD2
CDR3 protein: CASRKTSGRAIADTQYF
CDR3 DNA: TGTGCCAGCCGAAAGACCAGCGGGAGGGCCATTGCAGATACGCAGTATTTT

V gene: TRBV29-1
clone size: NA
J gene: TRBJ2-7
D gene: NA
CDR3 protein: CSVVRSAYEQYF
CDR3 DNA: TGCAGCGTTGTTCGGTCCGCCTACGAGCAGTACTTC

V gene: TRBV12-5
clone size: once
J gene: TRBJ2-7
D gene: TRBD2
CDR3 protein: CASGYYLAGYSYEQYF
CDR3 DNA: TGTGCTAGTGGTTACTATCTAGCGGGATACTCCTACGAGCAGTACTTC

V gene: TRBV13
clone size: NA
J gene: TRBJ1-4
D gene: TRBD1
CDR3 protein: CASSYTGESNEKLFF
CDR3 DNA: TGTGCCAGCAGCTACACAGGGGAGTCTAATGAAAAACTGTTTTTT

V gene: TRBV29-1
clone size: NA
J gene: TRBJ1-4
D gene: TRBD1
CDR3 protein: CSVKRGTGPNEKLFF
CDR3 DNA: TGCAGCGTAAAAAGGGGGACAGGGCCAAATGAAAAACTGTTTTTT

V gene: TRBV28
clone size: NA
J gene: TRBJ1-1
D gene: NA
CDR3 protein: CASSLEWNTEAFF
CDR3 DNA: TGTGCCAGCAGTTTAGAGTGGAACACTGAAGCTTTCTTT

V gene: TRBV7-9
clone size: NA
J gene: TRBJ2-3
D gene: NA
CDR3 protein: CASSFRNRGTDTQYF
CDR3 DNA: TGTGCCAGCAGCTTCCGTAATCGCGGCACAGATACGCAGTATTTT

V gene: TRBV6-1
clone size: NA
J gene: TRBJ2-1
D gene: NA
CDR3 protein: CASSEDRTVKEQFF
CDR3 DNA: TGTGCCAGCAGTGAAGATCGAACGGTTAAGGAGCAGTTCTTC

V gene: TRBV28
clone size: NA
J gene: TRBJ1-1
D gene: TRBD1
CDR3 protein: CASSSKGAVNTEAFF
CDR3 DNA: TGTGCCAGCAGTTCGAAGGGGGCCGTGAACACTGAAGCTTTCTTT

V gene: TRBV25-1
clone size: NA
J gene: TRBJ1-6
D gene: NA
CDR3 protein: CASSEWAGDNSPLHF
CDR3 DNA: TGTGCCAGCAGTGAATGGGCAGGGGATAATTCACCCCTCCACTTT

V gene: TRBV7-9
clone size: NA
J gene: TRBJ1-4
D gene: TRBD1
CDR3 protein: CASSSGTELNEKLFF
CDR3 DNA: TGTGCCAGCAGCTCAGGGACAGAGCTAAATGAAAAACTGTTTTTT

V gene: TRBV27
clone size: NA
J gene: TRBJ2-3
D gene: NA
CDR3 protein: CASSFVLTDTQYF
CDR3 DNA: TGTGCCAGCAGTTTTGTCCTCACAGATACGCAGTATTTT

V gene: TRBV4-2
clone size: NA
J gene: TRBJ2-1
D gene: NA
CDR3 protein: CASSQEPSTYNEQFF
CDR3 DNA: TGTGCCAGCAGCCAAGAACCGAGTACCTACAATGAGCAGTTCTTC